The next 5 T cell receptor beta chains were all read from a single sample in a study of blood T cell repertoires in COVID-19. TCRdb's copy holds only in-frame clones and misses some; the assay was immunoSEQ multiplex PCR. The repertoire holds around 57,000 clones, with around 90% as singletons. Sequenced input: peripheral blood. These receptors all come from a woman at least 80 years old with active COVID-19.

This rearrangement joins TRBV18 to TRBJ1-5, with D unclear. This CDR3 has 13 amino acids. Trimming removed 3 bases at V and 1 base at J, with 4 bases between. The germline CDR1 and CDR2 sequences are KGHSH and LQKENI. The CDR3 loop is CASSPSSNQPQHF. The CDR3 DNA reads TGTGCCAGCTCACCTAGCAGCAATCAGCCCCAGCATTTT.

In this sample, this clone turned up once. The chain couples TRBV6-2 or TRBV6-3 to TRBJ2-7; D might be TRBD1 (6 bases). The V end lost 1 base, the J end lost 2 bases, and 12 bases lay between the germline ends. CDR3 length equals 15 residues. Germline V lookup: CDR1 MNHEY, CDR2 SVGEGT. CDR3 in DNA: TGTGCCAGCAGTTACTGGGCAGGGGCCACCTACGAGCAGTACTTC. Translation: CASSYWAGATYEQYF.

CDR3 protein: CASSISGGVYNEQFF. The CDR3 region has the DNA TGTGCCAGCAGCATTAGCGGGGGTGTATACAATGAGCAGTTCTTC. The chain joins TRBV9 to TRBJ2-1; TRBD2 matches 9 bases. CDR3 size: 15 residues. Germline values: CDR1 SGDLS, CDR2 YYNGEE. With V trimmed by 4 bases and J by 4 bases, 6 bases remained unmatched.

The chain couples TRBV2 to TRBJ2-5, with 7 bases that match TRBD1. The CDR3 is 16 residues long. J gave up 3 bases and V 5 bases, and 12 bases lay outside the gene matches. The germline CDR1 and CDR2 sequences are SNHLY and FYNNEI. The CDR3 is CASSHGQDPPEETQYF. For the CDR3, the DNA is TGTGCCAGCAGTCATGGACAGGACCCACCCGAAGAGACCCAGTACTTC. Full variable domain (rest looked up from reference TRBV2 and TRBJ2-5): EPEVTQTPSHQVTQMGQEVILRCVPISNHLYFYWYRQILGQKVEFLVSFYNNEISEKSEIFDDQFSVERPDGSNFTLKIRSTKLEDSAMYFCASSHGQDPPEETQYFGPGTRLLVL.

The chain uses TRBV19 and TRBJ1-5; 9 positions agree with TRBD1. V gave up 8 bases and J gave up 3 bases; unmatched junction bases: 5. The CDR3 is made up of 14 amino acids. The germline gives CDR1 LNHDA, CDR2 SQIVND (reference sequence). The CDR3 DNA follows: TGTGCCAGTTGCGGGACAGGGTTCAATCAGCCCCAGCATTTT. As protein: CASCGTGFNQPQHF.